Below are 23 T cell receptor beta chains sequenced from a single sample in a study of blood T cell repertoires in COVID-19. Profiled with immunoSEQ multiplex PCR; TCRdb holds only in-frame clones, not every one. The sample contains 75,000 to 100,000 clones, about 86% of which appear only once. Sequencing was done on a sample of peripheral blood. The receptors stem from an elderly man with acute or convalescent COVID-19.

The CDR3 region is CASSFGGIYGYTF. CDR3 sequence (DNA): TGTGCCAGCAGTTTCGGGGGAATCTATGGCTACACCTTC. V is TRBV27 and J is TRBJ1-2; D may be TRBD1 (5 bases). V was cut by 3 bases and J by 4 bases, with 9 bases left in between. The CDR3 spans 13 residues. In germline, CDR1 is MNHEY, CDR2 SMNVEV (reference sequence).

V and J are TRBV19 and TRBJ2-1, with 10 nucleotides matching TRBD1. The germline CDR1 and CDR2 sequences are LNHDA and SQIVND (reference sequence). J lost 7 bases, V lost 5 bases, and 5 bases had no gene match. The CDR3 is 14 residues long. The CDR3 DNA reads TGTGCCAGTAGTCGGACAGGGGGGGTAAATGAGCAGTTCTTC. Translating it yields CASSRTGGVNEQFF.

The chain combines TRBV5-6 with TRBJ2-1; tentative D call: TRBD1 (6 bases). The CDR3 contains 15 residues. CDR1 is SGHDT, CDR2 YYEEEE, per germline. The V end was cut by 2 bases, the J end by 2 bases, with 11 bases between. CDR3 DNA sequence: TGTGCCAGCAGCTTATACAGGGCTGCCTACAATGAGCAGTTCTTC. It codes for CASSLYRAAYNEQFF.

This clone has just a few counts. The V gene is TRBV28, the J gene TRBJ2-1; 16 bases map to TRBD2. The V and J ends lost 4 bases and 7 bases, in that order; junction bases with no gene match: 7. The V gene's germline CDR1 is MDHEN and CDR2 SYDVKM. The CDR3 is 17 residues long. The CDR3 region has the DNA TGTGCCAGCAGTTCTTATGGGACTAGCGGGAGGGGTAATGAGCAGTTCTTC. Its protein is CASSSYGTSGRGNEQFF.

The chain uses TRBV7-3 and TRBJ2-1; TRBD2 agrees at 10 bases. This CDR3 comprises 16 residues. In germline, CDR1 is SGHTA, CDR2 FQGTGA. V trimming: 3 bases; J trimming: 4 bases; junction bases outside the gene matches: 6. For the CDR3, the DNA is TGTGCCAGCAGCTTGCTAGCGGGAGCCTCGTACAATGAGCAGTTCTTC. Residues: CASSLLAGASYNEQFF. Complete variable domain (other parts from reference TRBV7-3 and TRBJ2-1): GAGVSQTPSNKVTEKGKYVELRCDPISGHTALYWYRQSLGQGPEFLIYFQGTGAADDSGLPNDRFFAVRPEGSVSTLKIQRTERGDSAVYLCASSLLAGASYNEQFFGPGTRLTVL.

V is TRBV28 and J is TRBJ2-7; TRBD1 agrees at 8 bases. Germline loops: CDR1 MDHEN, CDR2 SYDVKM. The V segment lost 7 bases and the J segment 10 bases; nucleotides outside the gene matches: 12. CDR3 length equals 13 residues. The CDR3 DNA is TGTGCCAGCAACGGGACAGGATCAAGTTCTCAGTACTTC. This sequence encodes CASNGTGSSSQYF.

The chain is built from TRBV18 and TRBJ2-1, with TRBD2 identical over 10 bases. This CDR3 contains 15 residues. Germline values: CDR1 KGHSH, CDR2 LQKENI. Trimming cost V 5 bases and J 6 bases; bases outside gene matches: 7. CDR3: CASSSTSGAPNEQFF. Here the CDR3 DNA reads TGTGCCAGCTCATCAACTAGCGGGGCACCCAATGAGCAGTTCTTC. The complete variable domain, with remaining parts taken from reference TRBV18 and TRBJ2-1, reads NAGVMQNPRHLVRRRGQEARLRCSPMKGHSHVYWYRQLPEEGLKFMVYLQKENIIDESGMPKERFSAEFPKEGPSILRIQQVVRGDSAAYFCASSSTSGAPNEQFFGPGTRLTVL.

This clone is a singleton in its sample. CDR3 sequence reads: CASSPGTAGPDTQYF. DNA of the CDR3: TGCGCCAGCAGCCCCGGGACAGCAGGCCCAGATACGCAGTATTTT. The V gene is TRBV5-1, the J gene TRBJ2-3; 7 bases match TRBD1. Losses at the gene ends were 4 bases for V and 4 bases for J; bases not matched to a gene: 9. The V gene's germline CDR1 is SGHRS and CDR2 YFSETQ. CDR3 length equals 15 residues.

The chain has TRBV6-2 or TRBV6-3 and TRBJ2-7; no definite D call. CDR3 length: 13 amino acids. Looked up from germline, CDR1 is MNHEY and CDR2 is SVGEGT. V lost 2 bases and J 1 base, leaving 6 bases between the germline ends. The CDR3 DNA follows: TGTGCCAGCAGTTACGGCATGTCCTACGAGCAGTACTTC. It translates to CASSYGMSYEQYF.

There are a few counts of this clone. The chain carries TRBV2 and TRBJ2-7; TRBD2 aligns across 12 bases. Germline CDR1 reads SNHLY; CDR2 reads FYNNEI. J gave up 2 bases and V 11 bases, and 16 bases lay outside the gene matches. This CDR3 is 17 amino acids long. In nucleotides, the CDR3 is TGTGCCGCGAGCGCTACAGAGACTAGCGGGAGAACCTACGAGCAGTACTTC. It specifies CAASATETSGRTYEQYF.

CDR3 protein: CASSFTTHPRSNVLTF. The CDR3 DNA reads as TGTGCCAGCAGTTTTACGACACATCCCCGAAGCAACGTCCTGACTTTC. The rearrangement links TRBV28 to TRBJ2-6; D is unresolved. CDR3 length: 16 amino acids. V gave up 3 bases and J gave up 9 bases, with 18 bases separating them. Germline CDR1 MDHEN, CDR2 SYDVKM.

J is TRBJ2-2 and V is TRBV4-3; TRBD2 is a possible D gene (9 bases). Germline lookup yields CDR1 LGHNA and CDR2 YSLEER. The V gene lost 4 bases and the J gene lost 3 bases, with 33 bases spanning the gap. The CDR3 is 22 residues long. The CDR3 protein is CASSRRRSTGDLIAGDTGELFF. CDR3 sequence (DNA): TGCGCCAGCAGCCGCCGTCGGTCGACAGGGGACCTTATAGCGGGAGACACCGGGGAGCTGTTTTTT.

This clone was seen once. The chain employs TRBV19 and TRBJ2-6, with 8 bases aligning to TRBD1. Unmatched junction bases numbered 10, after V lost 1 base and J lost 2 bases. The germline gives CDR1 LNHDA, CDR2 SQIVND (reference sequence). The CDR3 is 19 residues long. Here the CDR3 reads CASSIGTGMIRTGANVLTF. The DNA of the CDR3 is TGTGCCAGTAGTATAGGGACAGGGATGATTAGGACTGGGGCCAACGTCCTGACTTTC.

The genes are TRBV3-1 (or the pseudogene TRBV3-2) and TRBJ2-7; D is unclear. The CDR3 extends over 13 amino acids. The germline V gene encodes CDR1 LGHDT and CDR2 YNNKEL (reference sequence). Trimming removed 2 bases from V and 1 base from J, with 6 bases in between. This CDR3 reads CASSQSLSYEQYF. CDR3 coding DNA: TGTGCCAGCAGCCAATCCCTATCCTACGAGCAGTACTTC.

The chain recombines TRBV6-6 with TRBJ1-2; D gene ambiguous. CDR1 and CDR2 from the germline V gene are MNHNY and SVGAGI (reference sequence). The CDR3 has 14 amino acids. Trimming took 3 bases from V and 9 from J, leaving 17 bases between them. CDR3: CASSYSGGNSRYTF. The CDR3 bases are TGTGCCAGCAGTTATTCCGGTGGAAACAGTCGCTACACCTTC.

This clone was recorded only once. V and J are TRBV19 and TRBJ1-5; possibly TRBD1 for D (6 bases). This CDR3 region has 15 residues. Trimming left V 5 bases short and J 1 base short, with 12 bases between. Germline CDR1 is LNHDA and CDR2 is SQIVND (reference sequence). CDR3 coding DNA: TGTGCCAGTAGTGGGACCGGGACAAGCAATCAGCCCCAGCATTTT. As protein: CASSGTGTSNQPQHF.

The CDR3, as DNA: TGCGCCAGCAGGCCGCCGGGACTAGCACCCGATACGCAGTATTTT. Translated: CASRPPGLAPDTQYF. The rearrangement links TRBV5-1 to TRBJ2-3, with TRBD2 matching over 9 bases. Germline CDR1 reads SGHRS; CDR2 reads YFSETQ. J was trimmed by 6 bases and V by 5 bases; bases with no gene match: 10. This CDR3 region has 15 residues.

This rearrangement joins TRBV27 to TRBJ1-6; possibly TRBD1 for D (6 bases). V lost 5 bases, J lost 7 bases, and 21 bases lay in between. Germline V gene data show CDR1 as MNHEY and CDR2 as SMNVEV (reference sequence). This CDR3 spans 17 amino acids. This CDR3 reads CASSVLQGQGSNSPLHF. In DNA form, the CDR3 reads TGTGCCAGCAGTGTACTCCAGGGGCAGGGGAGCAATTCACCCCTCCACTTT.

This clone was seen once. The genes are TRBV24-1 and TRBJ1-5; TRBD1 matches at 9 bases. Germline V gene data show CDR1 as KGHDR and CDR2 as SFDVKD. V was pared by 4 bases and J by 4 bases, with 7 bases of the junction left unmatched. This CDR3 has 16 amino acids. The CDR3 bases are TGTGCCACCAGTGAAGCTACAGGGGGCTGGAATCAGCCCCAGCATTTT. It encodes CATSEATGGWNQPQHF.

In this sample, this clone turned up a few times. One end of the junction fails to match germline, which may point to a read error. The rearrangement joins TRBV7-7 to TRBJ2-5; maybe TRBD2 (5 bases). CDR1 and CDR2 (germline): SSHAT, FNYEAQ (reference sequence). The CDR3 spans 14 residues. CDR3 in amino acids: CASSLRGDGETQYF. DNA of the CDR3: TGTGCTAGCAGCTTACGGGGAGATGGCGAGACCCAGTACTTC.

This clone showed up just once. The J gene is TRBJ2-6, the V gene TRBV6-1; D might be TRBD1 (5 bases). There are 16 residues in the CDR3. The V and J ends lost 2 bases and 1 base respectively, with 9 bases between them. The germline V gene has CDR1 MNHNS and CDR2 SASEGT. CDR3 region: CASSEQGGSGANVLTF. CDR3 in DNA: TGTGCCAGCAGTGAACAGGGTGGGTCTGGGGCCAACGTCCTGACTTTC.

The chain has TRBV29-1 and TRBJ1-2; maybe TRBD1 (6 bases). The CDR3 spans 12 residues. Trimming pared 4 bases from V and 3 bases from J, leaving 9 bases between. CDR1 is SQVTM, CDR2 ANQGSEA, per germline. This chain's CDR3 is CSVGSGDYGYTF. The CDR3, as DNA: TGCAGCGTTGGCTCAGGGGACTATGGCTACACCTTC.

V gene TRBV5-1 combines with J gene TRBJ2-1; TRBD2 matches 9 bases. Germline V gives CDR1 SGHRS, CDR2 YFSETQ. The length of the CDR3 is 15 residues. J gave up 7 bases and V 0 bases, and 5 bases lay outside the gene matches. CDR3 sequence reads: CASSLAAGGGNEQFF. In DNA form, the CDR3 reads TGCGCCAGCAGCTTGGCGGCGGGAGGGGGGAATGAGCAGTTCTTC. Using reference TRBV5-1 and TRBJ2-1 for the parts outside the CDR3, the full variable domain is KAGVTQTPRYLIKTRGQQVTLSCSPISGHRSVSWYQQTPGQGLQFLFEYFSETQRNKGNFPGRFSGRQFSNSRSEMNVSTLELGDSALYLCASSLAAGGGNEQFFGPGTRLTVL.